Shown below are 23 T cell receptor beta chains from a single sample sequenced in a study of blood T cell repertoires in COVID-19. Produced via immunoSEQ multiplex PCR; TCRdb's table is partial and in-frame only. The sample holds roughly 210,000 clones; less than 90% are singletons and the top ten take 10%. Sequenced sample: peripheral blood. These receptors originate from a woman of 80 years or more with COVID-19, enrolled during active disease.

In the case of this clone: Other DNA sequences from this sample encode an identical CDR3 as well. J is TRBJ2-2 and V is TRBV5-1; perhaps TRBD1 as D (6 bases). Trimming removed 2 bases from V and 5 bases from J, with 10 bases in between. The CDR3 contains 14 residues. CDR1 SGHRS and CDR2 YFSETQ come from the germline V gene. The CDR3 region has the DNA TGCGCCAGCAGCTTACAGGGAAGTACCGGGGAGCTGTTTTTT. Translating it yields CASSLQGSTGELFF. Filled out from reference TRBV5-1 and TRBJ2-2, the complete variable domain reads KAGVTQTPRYLIKTRGQQVTLSCSPISGHRSVSWYQQTPGQGLQFLFEYFSETQRNKGNFPGRFSGRQFSNSRSEMNVSTLELGDSALYLCASSLQGSTGELFFGEGSRLTVL.

This chain joins TRBV4-3 and TRBJ1-2, with D tentatively TRBD1 (6 bases). V shed 0 bases and J shed 4 bases, with 12 bases lying between them. Germline V gene data show CDR1 as LGHNA and CDR2 as YSLEER. This CDR3 region has 15 residues. This chain's CDR3 is CASSQDSQGRYGYTF. CDR3 DNA sequence: TGCGCCAGCAGCCAAGATTCACAGGGCCGCTATGGCTACACCTTC.

The sample holds a few counts of this clone. V and J are TRBV5-5 and TRBJ1-6; 7 nucleotides agree with TRBD1. The J segment lost 7 bases and the V segment lost 0 bases, leaving 4 bases of the junction unmatched. This CDR3 is 15 amino acids long. In germline, CDR1 is SGHKS, CDR2 YYEKEE (reference sequence). DNA of the CDR3: TGTGCCAGCAGCTTGGCCGGGACAGAGAATTCACCCCTCCACTTT. Translating it yields CASSLAGTENSPLHF.

As DNA, the CDR3 is TGCGCCAGCGGCGGGGGGCCAGATACGCAGTATTTT. Translation gives CASGGGPDTQYF. The chain links TRBV10-1 to TRBJ2-3; 8 positions agree with TRBD2. The germline CDR1 and CDR2 sequences are WNHNN and SYGVQD (reference sequence). With V trimmed by 8 bases and J by 4 bases, 2 bases remained unmatched. CDR3 length: 12 residues.

The rearrangement joins TRBV30 to TRBJ2-3, with 11 bases aligning to TRBD2. The CDR3 is 17 residues long. CDR1 is GTSNPN, CDR2 SVGIG, per germline (reference sequence). After removal of 4 bases from V and 4 bases from J, the junction contained 13 bases not matched to a gene. CDR3 DNA: TGTGCCTGGAATTGGAGGCTAGCGGGGGGTTGGGCAGATACGCAGTATTTT. Its translation is CAWNWRLAGGWADTQYF.

V and J are TRBV5-1 and TRBJ2-7; TRBD2 agrees at 14 bases. The CDR3 is made up of 15 amino acids. The V and J ends lost 4 bases and 4 bases, in that order; junction bases with no gene match: 4. Per germline, CDR1 SGHRS and CDR2 YFSETQ. The CDR3 reads CASSTTSGGAYEQYF. In nucleotides, the CDR3 is TGCGCCAGCAGCACGACTAGCGGGGGGGCGTACGAGCAGTACTTC.

The chain combines TRBV5-5 with TRBJ1-3; a possible D gene is TRBD1 (6 bases). The germline V gene has CDR1 SGHKS and CDR2 YYEKEE (reference sequence). This CDR3 has 14 amino acids. The germline V and J ends were trimmed by 4 bases and 4 bases, with 12 bases remaining between them. CDR3 in amino acids: CASSNTGTGNTIYF. The CDR3 DNA follows: TGTGCCAGCAGCAACACAGGGACCGGAAACACCATATATTTT.

This chain uses TRBV5-1 with TRBJ1-5, with D perhaps TRBD1 (6 bases). V was shortened by 0 bases and J by 3 bases, with 10 bases between the two germline ends. The CDR3 has 15 amino acids. CDR1 SGHRS and CDR2 YFSETQ come from the germline V gene. Here the CDR3 DNA reads TGCGCCAGCAGCTTGGCAGGGGACCCCAATCAGCCCCAGCATTTT. This translates into CASSLAGDPNQPQHF.

The count of this clone is one. The chain recombines TRBV10-3 with TRBJ2-1; 15 nucleotides agree with TRBD2. The germline V gene has CDR1 ENHRY and CDR2 SYGVKD. This CDR3 comprises 15 residues. Losses at the gene ends were 6 bases for V and 6 bases for J; bases not matched to a gene: 3. Written as DNA, the CDR3 is TGTGCCATCAGCGGACTAGCGGGGGGGTCCAATGAGCAGTTCTTC. Its translation is CAISGLAGGSNEQFF.

This chain connects TRBV5-1 to TRBJ1-5; perhaps TRBD1 as D (5 bases). Trimming stripped 6 bases from V and 5 bases from J, with 18 bases between. Germline-derived CDR1 and CDR2 are SGHRS and YFSETQ. This CDR3 contains 15 residues. DNA for the CDR3: TGCGCCAGCATTCCCCGGTGGGGGGGTCATCAGCCCCAGCATTTT. Its translation: CASIPRWGGHQPQHF.

This clone has a handful of counts. The rearrangement uses TRBV6-1 and TRBJ1-5; D perhaps matches TRBD1 (6 bases). The CDR3 length is 15 residues. The V end lost 3 bases, the J end lost 3 bases, and 12 bases lay between the germline ends. Germline CDR1 reads MNHNS; CDR2 reads SASEGT. CDR3 in DNA: TGTGCCAGCAGTGAGAACAGGGCTCACAATCAGCCCCAGCATTTT. Its protein is CASSENRAHNQPQHF.

The chain carries TRBV7-2 and TRBJ2-1; no clear D. This CDR3 comprises 15 residues. Per germline, CDR1 SGHTA and CDR2 FQGNSA. The V and J ends lost 5 bases and 8 bases respectively, with 19 bases between them. The CDR3 region has the DNA TGTGCCAGCAGCACCCAATCGGGTGTTCTTGATGAGCAGTTCTTC. Encoded protein: CASSTQSGVLDEQFF.

Written as DNA, the CDR3 is TGTGCCAGCAGCGTTCAGGGAAAGAACACTGAAGCTTTCTTT. Translated, it gives CASSVQGKNTEAFF. The J gene is TRBJ1-1, the V gene TRBV2, with D possibly TRBD1 on 5 matching bases. Germline V gene data show CDR1 as SNHLY and CDR2 as FYNNEI. This CDR3 has 14 amino acids. Between the trimmed V and J ends, which lost 6 bases and 1 base, there was a span of 12 bases.

The chain joins TRBV29-1 to TRBJ2-1, with D possibly being TRBD1 (5 bases). The V end was cut by 6 bases, the J end by 1 base, with 19 bases between. The CDR3 has 16 residues. Germline loops: CDR1 SQVTM, CDR2 ANQGSEA. CDR3 loop: CSVEPIQVPSYNEQFF. CDR3 in DNA: TGCAGCGTAGAACCGATACAGGTCCCGTCCTACAATGAGCAGTTCTTC.

The rearrangement joins TRBV28 to TRBJ2-3, with D maybe TRBD1 (6 bases). CDR1 and CDR2 (germline): MDHEN, SYDVKM. Trimming pared 6 bases from V and 2 bases from J, leaving 18 bases between. The CDR3 is 16 residues long. The CDR3 coding sequence is TGTGCCAGCAGCTCCATAGCAGGGGATTTCACAGATACGCAGTATTTT. This encodes CASSSIAGDFTDTQYF.

V usage is TRBV3-1 (or the pseudogene TRBV3-2) and J usage is TRBJ2-7; tentatively, D is TRBD2 (6 bases). Between the trimmed V and J ends, which lost 5 bases and 5 bases, there was a span of 13 bases. This CDR3 is 13 amino acids long. Germline V CDR1 and CDR2: LGHDT, YNNKEL (reference sequence). CDR3 region: CASSLVTGDEQYV. In nucleotides, the CDR3 is TGTGCCAGCAGCTTAGTTACGGGGGACGAGCAGTACGTC.

This clone turned up a few times. The V call is TRBV28, the J call TRBJ1-1; D unclear. From germline, CDR1 is MDHEN and CDR2 SYDVKM. This CDR3 has 13 residues. V lost 2 bases, J lost 4 bases, and 8 bases lay in between. CDR3 region: CASSLPIGTEAFF. CDR3 sequence (DNA): TGTGCCAGCAGTTTACCGATCGGCACTGAAGCTTTCTTT.

The chain couples TRBV29-1 to TRBJ2-5; a weak D match, TRBD1 (5 bases). V was clipped by 4 bases and J by 1 base, with 10 bases between them. The CDR3 loop spans 13 amino acids. Germline V gene data show CDR1 as SQVTM and CDR2 as ANQGSEA. The CDR3 DNA sequence: TGCAGCGTTGGGATGGGGCCCCAAGAGACCCAGTACTTC. Translation gives CSVGMGPQETQYF.

This chain joins TRBV6-5 and TRBJ1-1, with 12 bases fitting TRBD1. The CDR3 sequence is 15 residues long. The ends lost 7 bases at V and 7 bases at J; junction bases unmatched: 10. Germline-derived CDR1 and CDR2 are MNHEY and SVGAGI. The CDR3 region is CASTRGRDRGHEAFF. CDR3 nucleotides: TGTGCCAGCACCCGCGGCCGGGACAGGGGGCATGAAGCTTTCTTT.

The gene calls are TRBV5-1 and TRBJ1-2; 7 bases match TRBD1. The CDR3 totals 14 residues. Looked up from germline, CDR1 is SGHRS and CDR2 is YFSETQ. Germline trimming cut 1 base from V and 3 bases from J; bases unmatched to any gene: 3. Written as DNA, the CDR3 is TGCGCCAGCAGCTTGCGGACAGGTGACTATGGCTACACCTTC. This codes for CASSLRTGDYGYTF. The complete variable domain, with remaining parts taken from reference TRBV5-1 and TRBJ1-2, reads KAGVTQTPRYLIKTRGQQVTLSCSPISGHRSVSWYQQTPGQGLQFLFEYFSETQRNKGNFPGRFSGRQFSNSRSEMNVSTLELGDSALYLCASSLRTGDYGYTFGSGTRLTVV.

This chain links TRBV6-1 with TRBJ1-6; TRBD1 agrees at 10 bases. The germline CDR1 and CDR2 sequences are MNHNS and SASEGT. CDR3 length equals 16 residues. V was clipped by 2 bases and J by 5 bases; unmatched bases: 3. Here the CDR3 reads CASSEPGTGDNSPLHF. The CDR3 DNA reads as TGTGCCAGCAGTGAACCTGGGACAGGGGATAATTCACCCCTCCACTTT.

This clone came up a few times. The chain uses TRBV7-2 and TRBJ1-3; a weak D match, TRBD1 (6 bases). Trimming stripped 1 base from V and 4 bases from J, with 14 bases between. The CDR3 is 16 amino acids. The germline V gene has CDR1 SGHTA and CDR2 FQGNSA. CDR3 region: CASSLGGGGTGNTIYF. CDR3 bases: TGTGCCAGCAGCTTAGGCGGCGGGGGCACAGGAAACACCATATATTTT.

The sample holds a few counts of this clone. The V gene is TRBV7-9, the J gene TRBJ2-3; D gene ambiguous. Germline V gives CDR1 SEHNR, CDR2 FQNEAQ (reference sequence). This CDR3 spans 12 amino acids. Trimming took 0 bases from V and 9 from J, leaving 7 bases between them. The CDR3 protein is CASSLASETQYF. In DNA, the CDR3 is TGTGCCAGCAGCTTAGCATCCGAGACGCAGTATTTT.